This is a list of T cell receptor beta chains from one sample in a study of siplizumab effects on memory and regulatory T cells. Sequencing was performed with immunoSEQ multiplex PCR; in TCRdb, only in-frame clones are kept and a portion is missing. The data contain 97,000 or so clones, roughly nine tenths of them singletons. Sequences were obtained from CD4+ T cells sorted from blood. The receptors shown here come from a human donor in good health. The CDR3 runs from the conserved cysteine through the conserved F or W. A D gene is named only where the DNA matches it firmly. Some rows mark clone size as missing; the rest say once, few, many or name a class of expanded clone.

clone_size j_call d_call v_call cdr3_aa cdr3_nt
NA TRBJ1-2 NA TRBV29-1 CSVAGLKDGYTF TGCAGCGTTGCCGGTCTCAAGGATGGCTACACCTTC
NA TRBJ1-2 TRBD1 TRBV2 CASSEEGGASGYTF TGTGCCAGCAGTGAAGAAGGGGGCGCGAGTGGCTACACCTTC
NA TRBJ1-5 TRBD1 TRBV28 CASTRPPGTGHQPQHF TGTGCCAGCACCAGACCTCCCGGGACAGGGCATCAGCCCCAGCATTTT
NA TRBJ1-1 NA TRBV30 CAWRGGGGVKDTEAFF TGTGCCTGGAGGGGCGGTGGGGGGGTTAAGGACACTGAAGCTTTCTTT
NA TRBJ2-7 NA TRBV7-8 CASSLARGRVYEQYF TGTGCCAGCAGCTTAGCGCGAGGGCGAGTCTACGAGCAGTACTTC
NA TRBJ2-2 NA TRBV5-1 CASSLASGPNTGELFF TGCGCCAGCAGCTTGGCCTCAGGCCCGAACACCGGGGAGCTGTTTTTT
NA TRBJ1-1 NA TRBV9 CASSVGMLETEAFF TGTGCCAGCAGCGTAGGAATGTTAGAGACTGAAGCTTTCTTT
NA TRBJ1-5 NA TRBV2 CASSVRRPGTNQPQHF TGTGCCAGCAGTGTCAGGCGGCCGGGAACGAATCAGCCCCAGCATTTT
NA TRBJ1-3 TRBD1 TRBV30 CAWSARTGANVGNTIYF TGTGCCTGGAGTGCCCGGACAGGGGCTAACGTTGGAAACACCATATATTTT
NA TRBJ1-1 NA TRBV6-5 CASASHRGNTEAFF TGTGCCAGCGCGAGCCACCGCGGGAACACTGAAGCTTTCTTT
few TRBJ2-3 TRBD1 TRBV5-1 CASRRGDRATDTQYF TGCGCCAGCAGAAGGGGGGACAGGGCCACAGATACGCAGTATTTT
NA TRBJ2-7 TRBD1 TRBV6-1 CASSDLTGAAYEQYF TGTGCCAGCAGTGATCTGACAGGGGCCGCCTACGAGCAGTACTTC
NA TRBJ2-7 NA TRBV7-6 CASSLGVGYEQYF TGTGCCAGCAGCTTAGGGGTCGGCTACGAGCAGTACTTC
NA TRBJ1-5 TRBD1 TRBV2 CASSPGTDNQPQHF TGTGCCAGCAGTCCAGGGACAGACAATCAGCCCCAGCATTTT
NA TRBJ2-5 NA TRBV15 CATSRAGLGQETQYF TGTGCCACCAGCAGAGCTGGTTTGGGGCAAGAGACCCAGTACTTC
NA TRBJ2-2 NA TRBV5-1 CASSLQGSPPGELFF TGCGCCAGCAGCCTCCAGGGTTCCCCTCCCGGGGAGCTGTTTTTT
once TRBJ2-7 TRBD2 TRBV19 CASSSGGLEYEQYF TGTGCCAGTAGTAGCGGGGGGCTTGAGTACGAGCAGTACTTC
NA TRBJ2-3 NA TRBV15 CATSRVITGTDTQYF TGTGCCACCAGCAGAGTGATTACAGGAACAGATACGCAGTATTTT
once TRBJ1-1 TRBD1 TRBV6-5 CASRRGLNTEAFF TGTGCCAGCAGAAGGGGGCTGAACACTGAAGCTTTCTTT
NA TRBJ2-1 TRBD2 TRBV6-1 CASSGGSRLNEQFF TGTGCCAGCTCCGGCGGGAGTAGGTTAAATGAGCAGTTCTTC
NA TRBJ1-5 NA TRBV28 CASIKNRQPQHF TGTGCCAGCATCAAAAATCGGCAGCCCCAGCATTTT
few TRBJ1-2 NA TRBV2 CASRPGPGGGYTF TGTGCCAGTCGGCCGGGGCCCGGTGGTGGCTACACCTTC
few TRBJ1-5 NA TRBV19 CASSALKTRRGNQPQHF TGTGCCAGTAGTGCCCTTAAAACGAGACGCGGCAATCAGCCCCAGCATTTT
NA TRBJ1-2 TRBD1 TRBV7-9 CASDGPGQGEDGYTF TGTGCCAGCGATGGCCCGGGACAGGGGGAGGACGGCTACACCTTC
medium-sized TRBJ2-1 TRBD1 TRBV28 CASCSGGRHNEQFF TGTGCCAGTTGTTCAGGGGGCCGTCACAATGAGCAGTTCTTC
NA TRBJ2-7 TRBD1 TRBV5-1 CASSLQGQGMYEQYF TGCGCCAGCAGCTTGCAAGGACAGGGGATGTACGAGCAGTACTTC
NA TRBJ2-5 NA TRBV6-5 CASRVHRKETQYF TGTGCCTCCAGGGTTCACAGAAAAGAGACCCAGTACTTC
NA TRBJ1-1 NA TRBV14 CASSQQGNTEAFF TGTGCCAGCAGCCAACAGGGAAACACTGAAGCTTTCTTT
NA TRBJ2-6 NA TRBV10-1 CASSESRPSGANVLTF TGCGCCAGCAGTGAGTCACGGCCCTCTGGGGCCAACGTCCTGACTTTC
NA TRBJ2-3 TRBD1 TRBV5-4 CASSIGTDPQYF TGTGCCAGCAGCATTGGGACAGATCCGCAGTATTTT
NA TRBJ2-1 TRBD2 TRBV7-3 CASSRDGGRKYNEQFF TGTGCCAGCAGCCGGGACGGCGGGAGGAAGTACAATGAGCAGTTCTTC
NA TRBJ1-2 TRBD1 TRBV27 CASSPTGTGKSGYTF TGTGCCAGCAGTCCAACCGGGACAGGGAAAAGTGGCTACACCTTC
NA TRBJ1-5 TRBD1 TRBV28 CASSSTTGTGGSQPQHF TGTGCCAGCAGTTCGACTACCGGGACAGGGGGTAGTCAGCCCCAGCATTTT
once TRBJ2-1 NA TRBV29-1 CSVEVGDHNEQFF TGCAGCGTTGAAGTGGGAGACCACAATGAGCAGTTCTTC
NA TRBJ2-3 NA TRBV7-2 CASSSPGRRTDTQYF TGTGCCAGCAGCTCGCCCGGACGCCGCACAGATACGCAGTATTTT
NA TRBJ2-2 NA TRBV19 CASSPTGAGRNGELFF TGTGCCAGTAGCCCCACCGGCGCAGGGCGGAACGGGGAGCTGTTTTTT